The next 32 T cell receptor beta chains were all read from a single sample in a study of blood T cell repertoires in COVID-19. TCRdb's table, derived via immunoSEQ multiplex PCR, lists solely in-frame clones and lacks some. The repertoire has about 240,000 clones, 83% of them found once; the top ten carry 3.6%. Sequencing was performed on PBMCs or T cells enriched from blood (not recorded which). The source is a woman in her thirties or forties who had been exposed to COVID-19.

The chain uses TRBV18 and TRBJ1-5; TRBD1 matches at 9 bases. The CDR3 runs 16 residues. Germline-derived CDR1 and CDR2 are KGHSH and LQKENI. V shed 3 bases and J 0 bases; nucleotides not matched to a gene: 3. CDR3 sequence (DNA): TGTGCCAGCTCACCGCGGACAGGGGTTAGCAATCAGCCCCAGCATTTT. This codes for CASSPRTGVSNQPQHF.

The CDR3 protein is CASSPLGSGQGYGYTF. CDR3 coding DNA: TGTGCCAGCTCACCCCTCGGTTCTGGACAGGGGTATGGCTACACCTTC. The rearrangement joins TRBV18 to TRBJ1-2; 9 bases are shared with TRBD1. CDR1 and CDR2 from the germline V gene are KGHSH and LQKENI. This CDR3 spans 16 amino acids. V shed 3 bases, J shed 5 bases, and the junction held 10 bases outside the gene matches.

J is TRBJ1-2 and V is TRBV7-9, with 7 nucleotides matching TRBD1. After removal of 5 bases from V and 7 bases from J, the junction contained 7 bases not matched to a gene. Germline-derived CDR1 and CDR2 are SEHNR and FQNEAQ (reference sequence). The CDR3 has 13 amino acids. In DNA form, the CDR3 reads TGTGCCAGCAGCCCTGACAGGGTGGGTGGCTACACCTTC. This sequence encodes CASSPDRVGGYTF.

The V call is TRBV27, the J call TRBJ2-3; D may be TRBD2 (5 bases). V lost 3 bases to trimming and J lost 0 bases, with 13 bases between them. The CDR3 consists of 16 residues. CDR1 is MNHEY and CDR2 is SMNVEV in the germline V gene (reference sequence). CDR3 coding DNA: TGTGCCAGCAGTTTCATAGGACTCACTAGCACAGATACGCAGTATTTT. This codes for CASSFIGLTSTDTQYF.

The gene calls are TRBV7-9 and TRBJ2-5, with 13 positions matching TRBD2. Trimming took 3 bases from V and 4 from J; bases not matched to a gene: 2. Germline CDR1 reads SEHNR; CDR2 reads FQNEAQ (reference sequence). CDR3 length: 15 amino acids. The CDR3 region is CASSFGTSGVETQYF. In DNA form, the CDR3 reads TGTGCCAGCAGCTTCGGGACTAGCGGGGTAGAGACCCAGTACTTC. Full variable domain (remainder filled in from reference TRBV7-9 and TRBJ2-5): DTGVSQNPRHKITKRGQNVTFRCDPISEHNRLYWYRQTLGQGPEFLTYFQNEAQLEKSRLLSDRFSAERPKGSFSTLEIQRTEQGDSAMYLCASSFGTSGVETQYFGPGTRLLVL.

The rearrangement links TRBV5-1 to TRBJ2-5; 14 bases are a match to TRBD2. The CDR3 runs to 15 residues. Per germline, CDR1 SGHRS and CDR2 YFSETQ. J gave up 6 bases and V 2 bases, and 3 bases lay outside the gene matches. The CDR3 DNA follows: TGCGCCAGCAGCTTAGGGACTAGCGGGGGTCAGACCCAGTACTTC. As protein: CASSLGTSGGQTQYF.

This clone was detected once. V is TRBV19 and J is TRBJ1-4; D is unresolved. CDR1 and CDR2 (germline): LNHDA, SQIVND (reference sequence). The CDR3 totals 15 residues. The V and J ends lost 5 bases and 3 bases respectively, with 13 bases between them. CDR3 in amino acids: CASSDSRQSNEKLFF. As DNA, the CDR3 is TGTGCCAGTAGTGATTCCAGGCAATCTAATGAAAAACTGTTTTTT.

This clone came up once. The CDR3: CSARRQNEQFF. The CDR3 coding sequence is TGCAGTGCTAGACGACAGAATGAGCAGTTCTTC. The chain employs TRBV20-1 and TRBJ2-1; a weak D match, TRBD1 (5 bases). The V end lost 2 bases, the J end lost 7 bases, and 6 bases lay between the germline ends. Germline loops: CDR1 DFQATT, CDR2 SNEGSKA (reference sequence). The CDR3 is 11 residues long.

This chain joins TRBV6-5 and TRBJ1-5; D remains unclear. Trimming shortened V by 10 bases and J by 0 bases, and 16 bases separated the two germline ends. The CDR3 is made up of 15 amino acids. The germline CDR1 and CDR2 sequences are MNHEY and SVGAGI. The CDR3 sequence is CATRAGEYSNQPQHF. CDR3 DNA sequence: TGTGCCACCCGGGCCGGGGAATATAGCAATCAGCCCCAGCATTTT.

This clone was detected once. In DNA form, the CDR3 reads TGTGCCAGCAAAGGGACAGGGTGGACGTATAATGAAAAACTGTTTTTT. Translated: CASKGTGWTYNEKLFF. This rearrangement joins TRBV2 to TRBJ1-4; 9 nucleotides agree with TRBD1. The ends lost 7 bases at V and 4 bases at J; junction bases unmatched: 10. The germline gives CDR1 SNHLY, CDR2 FYNNEI. CDR3 length: 16 residues.

The rearrangement joins TRBV19 to TRBJ2-6; 8 bases line up with TRBD1. V dropped 5 bases and J dropped 1; count of bases not matched to a gene: 10. The CDR3 spans 18 residues. Germline V gene lookup returns CDR1 LNHDA and CDR2 SQIVND (reference sequence). CDR3 DNA: TGTGCCAGTAGTTCCCGGGTCCGGGACAGGTCTGGGGCCAACGTCCTGACTTTC. It specifies CASSSRVRDRSGANVLTF.

The chain employs TRBV11-2 and TRBJ1-3, with D tentatively TRBD1 (5 bases). The V and J ends lost 5 bases and 4 bases respectively, with 12 bases between them. The CDR3 totals 14 residues. Germline CDR1 is SGHAT and CDR2 is FQNNGV. In DNA, the CDR3 is TGTGCCAGCAGCCCCCAGGGAACGGGAAACACCATATATTTT. Its translation is CASSPQGTGNTIYF.

The chain joins TRBV27 to TRBJ2-3; 8 bases match TRBD2. Unmatched junction bases numbered 11, after V lost 5 bases and J lost 4 bases. CDR3 size: 16 residues. The V gene's germline CDR1 is MNHEY and CDR2 SMNVEV (reference sequence). The CDR3 coding sequence is TGTGCCAGCAGTCCCCTTACCCTCGGGGGGGCAGATACGCAGTATTTT. Translating it yields CASSPLTLGGADTQYF.

The rearrangement uses TRBV28 and TRBJ1-1; 8 nucleotides agree with TRBD1. Germline lookup yields CDR1 MDHEN and CDR2 SYDVKM. V lost 6 bases, J lost 3 bases, and 12 bases stayed unmatched. This CDR3 spans 16 amino acids. As DNA, the CDR3 is TGTGCCAGCAGCCCCGCAGGGGGCGCGGGTGACACTGAAGCTTTCTTT. As protein: CASSPAGGAGDTEAFF. The variable domain in full, completed from reference TRBV28 and TRBJ1-1, reads DVKVTQSSRYLVKRTGEKVFLECVQDMDHENMFWYRQDPGLGLRLIYFSYDVKMKEKGDIPEGYSVSREKKERFSLILESASTNQTSMYLCASSPAGGAGDTEAFFGQGTRLTVV.

The V call is TRBV9, the J call TRBJ2-7, with D unresolved. This CDR3 region has 13 residues. With 4 bases removed from V and 5 bases from J, the gap between germline ends came to 13 bases. Germline V CDR1 and CDR2: SGDLS, YYNGEE. The CDR3 loop reads CASSPRGNNEQYF. The CDR3 nucleotides read TGTGCCAGCAGCCCCCGTGGCAACAACGAGCAGTACTTC.

This rearrangement joins TRBV28 to TRBJ1-1; D not resolved. The CDR3 is made up of 14 amino acids. The germline gives CDR1 MDHEN, CDR2 SYDVKM. Trimming pared 3 bases from V and 3 bases from J, leaving 11 bases between. Here the CDR3 DNA reads TGTGCCAGCAGTTTGTCCCCAGACTACACTGAAGCTTTCTTT. This translates into CASSLSPDYTEAFF. Drawing the rest from reference TRBV28 and TRBJ1-1, the complete variable domain is DVKVTQSSRYLVKRTGEKVFLECVQDMDHENMFWYRQDPGLGLRLIYFSYDVKMKEKGDIPEGYSVSREKKERFSLILESASTNQTSMYLCASSLSPDYTEAFFGQGTRLTVV.

The rearrangement links TRBV11-1 to TRBJ2-7; 7 bases are shared with TRBD1. J gave up 6 bases and V 4 bases, and 6 bases lay outside the gene matches. Germline CDR1 and CDR2: SGHAT and FQDESV (reference sequence). The length of the CDR3 is 13 residues. The CDR3 nucleotides are TGTGCCAGCAGCTCACCCGACAGGGCCGAGCAGTACTTC. This translates into CASSSPDRAEQYF.

V is TRBV29-1 and J is TRBJ1-1; D not certain. Trimming left V 5 bases short and J 1 base short, with 11 bases between. The CDR3 length is 13 residues. In germline, CDR1 is SQVTM, CDR2 ANQGSEA. The CDR3 spells CSVRFGPNTEAFF. CDR3 DNA sequence: TGCAGCGTTCGGTTTGGTCCGAACACTGAAGCTTTCTTT.

CDR3 in amino acids: CASSPRQGRGNQPQHF. The CDR3 bases are TGTGCCAGTAGTCCCCGACAGGGTCGGGGCAATCAGCCCCAGCATTTT. The chain has TRBV19 and TRBJ1-5, with 7 bases matching TRBD1. This CDR3 is built from 16 residues. Trimming took 5 bases from V and 2 from J; bases not matched to a gene: 9. Germline CDR1 LNHDA, CDR2 SQIVND (reference sequence).

This chain joins TRBV7-9 and TRBJ1-1; 8 positions agree with TRBD1. The V gene end was trimmed by 5 bases and the J gene end by 5 bases; junction bases not matched to a gene: 10. Germline lookup yields CDR1 SEHNR and CDR2 FQNEAQ (reference sequence). The CDR3 has 15 residues. In nucleotides, the CDR3 is TGTGCCAGCAGCGTCGACAGGGGCATCAGGACTGAAGCTTTCTTT. Protein product: CASSVDRGIRTEAFF.

This chain joins TRBV9 and TRBJ1-1, with D possibly being TRBD1 (6 bases). The V and J ends lost 4 bases and 0 bases respectively, with 25 bases between them. The CDR3 runs 19 residues. The germline gives CDR1 SGDLS, CDR2 YYNGEE. The CDR3 bases are TGTGCCAGCAGCCCCCGTGGGGCAGGGGAAGTTGCGATGAACACTGAAGCTTTCTTT. The encoded protein is CASSPRGAGEVAMNTEAFF. Variable domain in full (rest from reference TRBV9 and TRBJ1-1): DSGVTQTPKHLITATGQRVTLRCSPRSGDLSVYWYQQSLDQGLQFLIQYYNGEERAKGNILERFSAQQFPDLHSELNLSSLELGDSALYFCASSPRGAGEVAMNTEAFFGQGTRLTVV.

This clone showed up just once. The rearrangement joins TRBV3-1 (or the pseudogene TRBV3-2) to TRBJ2-7, with no clear D. The V gene's germline CDR1 is LGHDT and CDR2 YNNKEL (reference sequence). CDR3 length: 15 amino acids. V was trimmed by 0 bases and J by 7 bases, leaving 16 bases between them. CDR3 sequence: CASSQDGPTQWEQYF. Here the CDR3 DNA reads TGTGCCAGCAGCCAAGATGGCCCCACCCAGTGGGAGCAGTACTTC.

This clone appeared once. The rearrangement joins TRBV6-5 to TRBJ2-5, with TRBD2 identical over 9 bases. Germline V gives CDR1 MNHEY, CDR2 SVGAGI. This CDR3 is 15 amino acids long. Germline trimming cut 7 bases from V and 1 base from J; bases unmatched to any gene: 7. CDR3 DNA sequence: TGTGCCAGCACCTTCTCTAGCGGGGTCCAAGAGACCCAGTACTTC. Its translation is CASTFSSGVQETQYF.

The rearrangement joins TRBV5-4 to TRBJ2-3; 9 positions agree with TRBD1. V dropped 4 bases and J dropped 6; count of bases not matched to a gene: 6. This CDR3 is 14 amino acids long. Germline CDR1 and CDR2: SGHNT and YYREEE (reference sequence). The CDR3 nucleotides read TGTGCCAGCAGCCCGGGACAGGGCCGTGATACGCAGTATTTT. Protein: CASSPGQGRDTQYF.

CDR3 bases: TGTGCCAGCAGCCAACTCGGAAGCGACCAGCCCCAGCATTTT. As protein: CASSQLGSDQPQHF. V usage is TRBV3-1 (or the pseudogene TRBV3-2) and J usage is TRBJ1-5; D not certain. The CDR3 consists of 14 residues. The ends were cut back, 2 bases at V and 7 bases at J, with 12 bases in the middle. Germline assignment: CDR1 LGHDT and CDR2 YNNKEL (reference sequence).

The CDR3: CASSEGQGISGYTF. The DNA for the CDR3 is TGTGCCAGCAGTGAAGGGCAGGGAATAAGCGGCTACACCTTC. This chain connects TRBV6-1 to TRBJ1-2, with D perhaps TRBD1 (5 bases). V was pared by 1 base and J by 8 bases, with 14 bases between. The CDR3 totals 14 residues. Germline lookup yields CDR1 MNHNS and CDR2 SASEGT.

This clone was detected once. The chain combines TRBV29-1 with TRBJ1-3, with TRBD1 identical over 10 bases. Trimming cost V 4 bases and J 0 bases; bases outside gene matches: 0. This CDR3 has 14 residues. CDR1 is SQVTM and CDR2 is ANQGSEA in the germline V gene. CDR3 region: CSVGDRGSGNTIYF. CDR3 bases: TGCAGCGTTGGGGACAGGGGCTCTGGAAACACCATATATTTT.

The gene calls are TRBV7-2 and TRBJ2-3; D gene ambiguous. Germline values: CDR1 SGHTA, CDR2 FQGNSA. The ends were cut back, 4 bases at V and 11 bases at J, with 13 bases in the middle. The CDR3 consists of 12 residues. The CDR3 reads CASSSPKREQYF. DNA of the CDR3: TGTGCCAGCAGCTCCCCAAAAAGAGAGCAGTATTTT.

This rearrangement joins TRBV6-5 to TRBJ2-3; D is possibly TRBD2 (7 bases). The V end was cut by 8 bases, the J end by 0 bases, with 15 bases between. Germline values: CDR1 MNHEY, CDR2 SVGAGI. The CDR3 has 15 amino acids. The chain's CDR3 is CASFGGGLSTDTQYF. CDR3 bases: TGTGCCAGCTTCGGCGGGGGCCTCAGCACAGATACGCAGTATTTT.

The CDR3 region has the DNA TGTGCCAGCAGCTCCGGCGACGGGCAGGGGGAAGCTTTCTTT. Its protein is CASSSGDGQGEAFF. The chain is built from TRBV11-3 and TRBJ1-1; D might be TRBD1 (6 bases). This CDR3 has 14 residues. Trimming shortened V by 4 bases and J by 8 bases, and 17 bases separated the two germline ends. Germline CDR1 is SGHNT and CDR2 is YENEEA.

This chain connects TRBV11-3 to TRBJ1-3; D is unclear. V was shortened by 5 bases and J by 4 bases, with 12 bases between the two germline ends. CDR3 size: 14 residues. Germline V gene data show CDR1 as SGHNT and CDR2 as YENEEA. CDR3 DNA sequence: TGTGCCAGCAGCAAAGTCGGGGTCGGAAACACCATATATTTT. As protein: CASSKVGVGNTIYF.

V usage is TRBV18 and J usage is TRBJ2-7; 9 nucleotides match TRBD1. Germline CDR1 is KGHSH and CDR2 is LQKENI. The CDR3 contains 14 residues. The junction had 7 bases not matched to a gene; V was cut back by 5 bases and J by 5 bases. The CDR3 DNA reads as TGTGCCAGCTCATATTCGGACAGGGGTAACGAGCAGTACTTC. Residues: CASSYSDRGNEQYF. Drawing the rest from reference TRBV18 and TRBJ2-7, the complete variable domain is NAGVMQNPRHLVRRRGQEARLRCSPMKGHSHVYWYRQLPEEGLKFMVYLQKENIIDESGMPKERFSAEFPKEGPSILRIQQVVRGDSAAYFCASSYSDRGNEQYFGPGTRLTVT.